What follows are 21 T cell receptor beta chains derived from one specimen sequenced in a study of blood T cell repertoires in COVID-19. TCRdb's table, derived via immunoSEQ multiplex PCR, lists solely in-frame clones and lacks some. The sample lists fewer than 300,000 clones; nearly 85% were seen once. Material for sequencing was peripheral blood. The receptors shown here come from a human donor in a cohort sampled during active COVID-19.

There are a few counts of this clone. For the CDR3, the DNA is TGTGCCAGCAGTGAAAGTATCGGGAATTCACCCCTCCACTTT. This gives the protein CASSESIGNSPLHF. This chain links TRBV6-1 with TRBJ1-6; D not certain. In germline, CDR1 is MNHNS, CDR2 SASEGT. The CDR3 extends over 14 amino acids. V shed 2 bases and J shed 7 bases, with 9 bases lying between them.

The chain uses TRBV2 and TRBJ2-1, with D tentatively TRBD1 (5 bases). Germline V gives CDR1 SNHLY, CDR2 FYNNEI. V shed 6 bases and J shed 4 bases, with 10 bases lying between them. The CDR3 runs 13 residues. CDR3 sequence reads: CASRLTEYNEQFF. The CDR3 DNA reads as TGTGCCAGCAGGCTGACAGAGTACAATGAGCAGTTCTTC. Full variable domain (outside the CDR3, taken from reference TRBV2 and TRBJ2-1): EPEVTQTPSHQVTQMGQEVILRCVPISNHLYFYWYRQILGQKVEFLVSFYNNEISEKSEIFDDQFSVERPDGSNFTLKIRSTKLEDSAMYFCASRLTEYNEQFFGPGTRLTVL.

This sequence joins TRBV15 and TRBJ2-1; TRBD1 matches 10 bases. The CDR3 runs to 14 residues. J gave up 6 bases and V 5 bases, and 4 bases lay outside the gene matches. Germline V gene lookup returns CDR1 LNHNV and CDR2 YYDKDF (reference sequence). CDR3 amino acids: CATSPWTGGNEQFF. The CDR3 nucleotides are TGTGCCACCAGCCCTTGGACAGGGGGCAATGAGCAGTTCTTC.

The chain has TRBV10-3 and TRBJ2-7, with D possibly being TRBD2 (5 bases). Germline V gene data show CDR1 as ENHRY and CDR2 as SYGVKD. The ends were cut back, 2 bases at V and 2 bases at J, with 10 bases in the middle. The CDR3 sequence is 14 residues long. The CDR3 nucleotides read TGTGCCATCAGTGAGGACAAGAGGGCCTACGAGCAGTACTTC. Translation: CAISEDKRAYEQYF.

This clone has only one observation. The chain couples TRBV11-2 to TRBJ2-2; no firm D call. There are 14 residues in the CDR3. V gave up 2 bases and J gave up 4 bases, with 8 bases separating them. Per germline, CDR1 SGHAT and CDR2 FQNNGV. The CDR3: CASSLTRSTGELFF. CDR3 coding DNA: TGTGCCAGCAGCTTAACCCGGAGCACCGGGGAGCTGTTTTTT.

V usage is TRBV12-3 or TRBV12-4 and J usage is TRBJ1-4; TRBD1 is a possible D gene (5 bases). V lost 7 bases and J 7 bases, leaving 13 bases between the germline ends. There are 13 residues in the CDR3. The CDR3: CASTTGGSEKLFF. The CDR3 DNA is TGTGCCAGCACTACCGGGGGGAGTGAAAAACTGTTTTTT.

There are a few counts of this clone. The CDR3 is CASSLDLGSPRDYGYTF. The CDR3 bases are TGTGCCAGCAGCTTGGATCTCGGCAGCCCCAGGGACTATGGCTACACCTTC. The rearrangement uses TRBV5-4 and TRBJ1-2; maybe TRBD1 (5 bases). V lost 0 bases, J lost 3 bases, and 18 bases lay in between. The germline gives CDR1 SGHNT, CDR2 YYREEE (reference sequence). The CDR3 consists of 17 residues. The full variable domain, its missing parts supplied by reference TRBV5-4 and TRBJ1-2, is ETGVTQSPTHLIKTRGQQVTLRCSSQSGHNTVSWYQQALGQGPQFIFQYYREEENGRGNFPPRFSGLQFPNYSSELNVNALELDDSALYLCASSLDLGSPRDYGYTFGSGTRLTVV.

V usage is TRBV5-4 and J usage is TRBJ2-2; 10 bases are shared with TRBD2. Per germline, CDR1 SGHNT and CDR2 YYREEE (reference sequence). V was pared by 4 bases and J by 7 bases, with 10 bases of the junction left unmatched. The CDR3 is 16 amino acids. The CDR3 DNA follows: TGTGCCAGCAGCCGTGGACTAGCGGATGCTGACGGGGAGCTGTTTTTT. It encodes CASSRGLADADGELFF.

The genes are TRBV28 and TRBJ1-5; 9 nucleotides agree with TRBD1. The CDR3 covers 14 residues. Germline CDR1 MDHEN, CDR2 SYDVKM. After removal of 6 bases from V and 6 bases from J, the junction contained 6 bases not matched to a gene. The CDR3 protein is CASRSHRGLQPQHF. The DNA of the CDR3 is TGTGCCAGCAGATCCCACAGGGGGCTTCAGCCCCAGCATTTT.

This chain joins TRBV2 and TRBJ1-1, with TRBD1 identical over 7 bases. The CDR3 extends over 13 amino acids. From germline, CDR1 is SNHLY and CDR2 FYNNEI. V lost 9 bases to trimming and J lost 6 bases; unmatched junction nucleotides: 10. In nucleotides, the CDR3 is TGTGCCAGTGAGAGGGGGCGCGAAGCTGAAGCTTTCTTT. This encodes CASERGREAEAFF.

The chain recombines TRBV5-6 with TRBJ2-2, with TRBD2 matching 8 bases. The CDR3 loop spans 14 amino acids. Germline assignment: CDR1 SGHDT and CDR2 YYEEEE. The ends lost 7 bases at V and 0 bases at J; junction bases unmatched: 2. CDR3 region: CASGAGANTGELFF. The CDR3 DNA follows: TGTGCCAGCGGAGCGGGAGCGAACACCGGGGAGCTGTTTTTT. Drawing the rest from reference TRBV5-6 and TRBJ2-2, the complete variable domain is DAGVTQSPTHLIKTRGQQVTLRCSPKSGHDTVSWYQQALGQGPQFIFQYYEEEERQRGNFPDRFSGHQFPNYSSELNVNALLLGDSALYLCASGAGANTGELFFGEGSRLTVL.

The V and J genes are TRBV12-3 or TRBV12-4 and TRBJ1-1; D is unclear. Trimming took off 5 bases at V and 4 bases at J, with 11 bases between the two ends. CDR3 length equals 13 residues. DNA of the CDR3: TGTGCCAGCAGTCCCACGAGCGGCACTGAAGCTTTCTTT. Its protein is CASSPTSGTEAFF.

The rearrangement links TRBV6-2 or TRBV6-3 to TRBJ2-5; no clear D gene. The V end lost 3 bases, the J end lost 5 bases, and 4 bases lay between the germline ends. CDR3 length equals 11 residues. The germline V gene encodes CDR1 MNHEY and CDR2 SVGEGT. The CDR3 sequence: CASSYAETQYF. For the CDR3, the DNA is TGTGCCAGCAGTTATGCGGAGACCCAGTACTTC.

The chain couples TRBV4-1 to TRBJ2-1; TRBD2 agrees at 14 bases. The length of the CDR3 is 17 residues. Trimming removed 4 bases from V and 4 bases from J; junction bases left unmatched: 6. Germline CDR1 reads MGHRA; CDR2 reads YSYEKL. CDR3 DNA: TGCGCCAGCAGCCCCTCCGGGACTAGCGGGGGTTACAATGAGCAGTTCTTC. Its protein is CASSPSGTSGGYNEQFF.

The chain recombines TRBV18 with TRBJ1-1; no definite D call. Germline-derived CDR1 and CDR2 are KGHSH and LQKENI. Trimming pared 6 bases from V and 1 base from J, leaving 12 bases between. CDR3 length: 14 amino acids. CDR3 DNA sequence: TGTGCCAGCTCCCCCGCCGGGTCGAACACTGAAGCTTTCTTT. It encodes CASSPAGSNTEAFF.

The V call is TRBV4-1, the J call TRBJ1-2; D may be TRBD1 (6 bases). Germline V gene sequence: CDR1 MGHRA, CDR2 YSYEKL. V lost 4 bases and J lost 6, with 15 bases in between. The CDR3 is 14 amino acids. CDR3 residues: CASSPPAGAHGYTF. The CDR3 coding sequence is TGCGCCAGCAGCCCCCCCGCAGGGGCGCATGGCTACACCTTC.

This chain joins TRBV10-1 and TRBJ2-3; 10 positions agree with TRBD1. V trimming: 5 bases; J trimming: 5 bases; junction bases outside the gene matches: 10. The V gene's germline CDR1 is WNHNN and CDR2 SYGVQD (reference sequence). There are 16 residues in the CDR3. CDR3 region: CASSITGTGDLDTQYF. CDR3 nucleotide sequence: TGCGCCAGCAGTATAACCGGGACAGGGGATCTAGATACGCAGTATTTT.

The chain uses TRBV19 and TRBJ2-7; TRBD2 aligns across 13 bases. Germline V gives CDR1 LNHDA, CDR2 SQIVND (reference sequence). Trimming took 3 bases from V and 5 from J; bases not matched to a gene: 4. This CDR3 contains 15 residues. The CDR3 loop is CASSIGLAGVHEQYF. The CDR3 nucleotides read TGTGCCAGTAGTATCGGACTAGCGGGAGTGCACGAGCAGTACTTC.

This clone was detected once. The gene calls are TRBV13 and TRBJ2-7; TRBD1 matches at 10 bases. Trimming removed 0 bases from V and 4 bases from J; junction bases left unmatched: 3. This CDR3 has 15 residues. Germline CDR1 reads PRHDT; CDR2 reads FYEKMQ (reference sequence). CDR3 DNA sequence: TGTGCCAGCAGCTTAGGGGGGACAGGGGCGTACGAGCAGTACTTC. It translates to CASSLGGTGAYEQYF.

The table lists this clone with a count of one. This CDR3 is CASSPPGLAGGLYEQYF. CDR3 bases: TGTGCCAGCAGCCCCCCGGGACTAGCGGGGGGGCTGTACGAGCAGTACTTC. The V call is TRBV7-2, the J call TRBJ2-7; TRBD2 agrees at 16 bases. Germline V CDR1 and CDR2: SGHTA, FQGNSA. J gave up 4 bases and V 5 bases, and 8 bases lay outside the gene matches. The CDR3 consists of 17 residues.

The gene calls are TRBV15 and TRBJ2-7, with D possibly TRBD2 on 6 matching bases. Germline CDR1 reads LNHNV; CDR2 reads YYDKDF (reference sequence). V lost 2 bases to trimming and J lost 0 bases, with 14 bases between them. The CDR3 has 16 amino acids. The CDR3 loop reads CATSRREMGLSYEQYF. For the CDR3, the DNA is TGTGCCACCAGCAGAAGAGAGATGGGACTCTCCTACGAGCAGTACTTC.